Below are 32 T cell receptor beta chains sequenced from a single sample in a study of blood T cell repertoires in COVID-19. Measured with immunoSEQ multiplex PCR; TCRdb has only the in-frame clones, and not every one. Of about 67,000 clones listed, 70% to 90% are singletons. Sequencing used peripheral blood. Receptor source: a woman aged 55-69 years with acute or convalescent COVID-19.

The chain joins TRBV30 to TRBJ1-1; no firm D call. The CDR3 totals 13 residues. Germline V CDR1 and CDR2: GTSNPN, SVGIG (reference sequence). Between the trimmed V and J ends, which lost 2 bases and 0 bases, there was a span of 7 bases. CDR3: CAWSRGMNTEAFF. DNA for the CDR3: TGTGCCTGGAGTCGAGGGATGAACACTGAAGCTTTCTTT.

This sequence joins TRBV19 and TRBJ2-1, with 13 nucleotides matching TRBD2. CDR3 length: 17 amino acids. The trim removed 0 bases at V and 2 bases at J, leaving 1 base unmatched. From germline, CDR1 is LNHDA and CDR2 SQIVND (reference sequence). CDR3 in DNA: TGTGCCAGTAGTATAGATGGGACTAGCGGGACCTACAATGAGCAGTTCTTC. This sequence encodes CASSIDGTSGTYNEQFF. Looking up the rest from reference TRBV19 and TRBJ2-1 gives the full variable domain: DGGITQSPKYLFRKEGQNVTLSCEQNLNHDAMYWYRQDPGQGLRLIYYSQIVNDFQKGDIAEGYSVSREKKESFPLTVTSAQKNPTAFYLCASSIDGTSGTYNEQFFGPGTRLTVL.

The chain recombines TRBV28 with TRBJ1-5; 7 positions match TRBD1. The ends lost 6 bases at V and 1 base at J; junction bases unmatched: 3. Germline V gene data show CDR1 as MDHEN and CDR2 as SYDVKM. The CDR3 has 14 residues. DNA for the CDR3: TGTGCCAGCAGACAACAGGGGAGCAATCAGCCCCAGCATTTT. Translated: CASRQQGSNQPQHF.

This clone was detected only once. The CDR3 protein is CASSPGLAGDGTQYF. CDR3 nucleotides: TGTGCCAGCTCACCAGGACTAGCGGGGGATGGGACCCAGTACTTC. The V call is TRBV18, the J call TRBJ2-5; TRBD2 matches 13 bases. V shed 2 bases and J 7 bases; nucleotides not matched to a gene: 4. CDR3 length: 15 amino acids. CDR1 and CDR2 from the germline V gene are KGHSH and LQKENI. The full variable domain, its missing parts supplied by reference TRBV18 and TRBJ2-5, is NAGVMQNPRHLVRRRGQEARLRCSPMKGHSHVYWYRQLPEEGLKFMVYLQKENIIDESGMPKERFSAEFPKEGPSILRIQQVVRGDSAAYFCASSPGLAGDGTQYFGPGTRLLVL.

The chain has TRBV6-2 or TRBV6-3 and TRBJ2-5; D remains unclear. Germline CDR1 MNHEY, CDR2 SVGEGT. The CDR3 is 12 amino acids. The ends were cut back, 6 bases at V and 5 bases at J, with 10 bases in the middle. In DNA form, the CDR3 reads TGTGCCAGCAGCAACCCAGCGGAGACCCAGTACTTC. It encodes CASSNPAETQYF.

A single count supports this clone. The chain uses TRBV9 and TRBJ2-5; TRBD2 is a possible D gene (7 bases). Germline V gene sequence: CDR1 SGDLS, CDR2 YYNGEE. This CDR3 is 15 amino acids long. With 0 bases removed from V and 5 bases from J, the gap between germline ends came to 14 bases. The CDR3 region is CASSVATGGLETQYF. Here the CDR3 DNA reads TGTGCCAGCAGCGTAGCTACGGGGGGCTTGGAGACCCAGTACTTC. The whole variable domain, remainder taken from reference TRBV9 and TRBJ2-5, is DSGVTQTPKHLITATGQRVTLRCSPRSGDLSVYWYQQSLDQGLQFLIQYYNGEERAKGNILERFSAQQFPDLHSELNLSSLELGDSALYFCASSVATGGLETQYFGPGTRLLVL.

The V call is TRBV21-1, the J call TRBJ2-1; no DNA check was done on the table's D call, TRBD1. TRBV21-1 is given as a pseudogene. The CDR3 runs 12 residues. This CDR3 is CASNGRGNEQFF. CDR3 coding DNA: TGTGCCAGCAATGGCAGGGGGAATGAGCAGTTCTTC.

V usage is TRBV28 and J usage is TRBJ2-3; 10 bases agree with TRBD2. The CDR3 consists of 15 residues. Germline lookup yields CDR1 MDHEN and CDR2 SYDVKM. The V and J ends lost 5 bases and 7 bases, in that order; junction bases with no gene match: 9. The CDR3 spells CASSVQGTSVHTQYF. The CDR3 DNA reads as TGTGCCAGCAGTGTACAGGGGACTAGCGTTCATACGCAGTATTTT.

The chain combines TRBV1 with TRBJ2-3; the D segment call TRBD2 is taken from the table without a DNA check. TRBV1 constitutes a pseudogene. The CDR3 consists of 17 residues. This CDR3 is CTSSQPSGRRGTDTQYF. The CDR3 DNA reads as TGCACCAGCAGCCAACCAAGCGGGAGACGGGGCACAGATACGCAGTATTTT.

The CDR3: CASSQIQGAAEAFF. The CDR3 region has the DNA TGTGCCAGCAGCCAGATTCAGGGGGCGGCTGAAGCTTTCTTT. The chain couples TRBV3-1 (or the pseudogene TRBV3-2) to TRBJ1-1; 8 positions agree with TRBD1. J gave up 6 bases and V 3 bases, and 6 bases lay outside the gene matches. CDR1 and CDR2 (germline): LGHDT, YNNKEL (reference sequence). The CDR3 contains 14 residues.

The V gene is TRBV19, the J gene TRBJ1-3; D gene ambiguous. This CDR3 contains 20 residues. Germline V gene sequence: CDR1 LNHDA, CDR2 SQIVND (reference sequence). V lost 4 bases and J lost 2, with 27 bases in between. CDR3 sequence: CASSTLLYTEDLFTGNTIYF. The CDR3 nucleotides read TGTGCCAGTAGTACACTCCTTTATACAGAAGACCTATTCACTGGAAACACCATATATTTT. The entire variable domain, with the rest obtained from reference TRBV19 and TRBJ1-3, is as follows: DGGITQSPKYLFRKEGQNVTLSCEQNLNHDAMYWYRQDPGQGLRLIYYSQIVNDFQKGDIAEGYSVSREKKESFPLTVTSAQKNPTAFYLCASSTLLYTEDLFTGNTIYFGEGSWLTVV.

This sequence joins TRBV6-6 and TRBJ1-2; 10 nucleotides align to TRBD1. The trim removed 6 bases at V and 7 bases at J, leaving 11 bases unmatched. The CDR3 has 15 amino acids. Germline V CDR1 and CDR2: MNHNY, SVGAGI (reference sequence). In nucleotides, the CDR3 is TGTGCCAGCAGCGCGGGACAGGGGAATTCTCCTGGCTACACCTTC. Encoded protein: CASSAGQGNSPGYTF.

The V and J genes are TRBV12-5 and TRBJ2-3; 10 bases are a match to TRBD2. The V segment lost 3 bases and the J segment 1 base; nucleotides outside the gene matches: 13. CDR3 length: 19 residues. Per the germline V gene, CDR1 is LGHNT and CDR2 is FRNRAP. CDR3 in amino acids: CASGFTRGGTSVRTDTQYF. The CDR3 DNA sequence: TGTGCTAGTGGTTTTACCCGTGGCGGGACTAGCGTCCGCACAGATACGCAGTATTTT.

This chain uses TRBV4-2 with TRBJ1-4, with 7 bases fitting TRBD1. Per the germline V gene, CDR1 is LGHNA and CDR2 is YNFKEQ. CDR3 length equals 17 residues. V lost 4 bases to trimming and J lost 5 bases; unmatched junction nucleotides: 13. CDR3 loop: CASSLIDRAGKNEKLFF. As DNA, the CDR3 is TGTGCCAGCAGCCTAATTGACAGGGCAGGTAAGAATGAAAAACTGTTTTTT.

The chain employs TRBV7-9 and TRBJ1-4; D gene uncertain. V lost 5 bases, J lost 5 bases, and 15 bases lay in between. This CDR3 contains 15 residues. CDR1 is SEHNR, CDR2 FQNEAQ, per germline (reference sequence). This chain's CDR3 is CASSVLAEENEKLFF. The CDR3 coding sequence is TGTGCCAGCAGCGTATTGGCAGAAGAAAATGAAAAACTGTTTTTT.

The rearrangement uses TRBV18 and TRBJ1-2, with 7 bases aligning to TRBD1. CDR3 length: 13 amino acids. CDR1 and CDR2 from the germline V gene are KGHSH and LQKENI. The V segment lost 0 bases and the J segment 6 bases; nucleotides outside the gene matches: 1. The CDR3 spells CASSPPGGHGYTF. The CDR3 nucleotides read TGTGCCAGCTCACCACCAGGGGGCCATGGCTACACCTTC. The full variable domain, with the rest looked up from reference TRBV18 and TRBJ1-2, is NAGVMQNPRHLVRRRGQEARLRCSPMKGHSHVYWYRQLPEEGLKFMVYLQKENIIDESGMPKERFSAEFPKEGPSILRIQQVVRGDSAAYFCASSPPGGHGYTFGSGTRLTVV.

The V and J genes are TRBV7-9 and TRBJ2-7, with 7 bases aligning to TRBD1. There are 12 residues in the CDR3. The V gene's germline CDR1 is SEHNR and CDR2 FQNEAQ (reference sequence). The V gene end was trimmed by 5 bases and the J gene end by 5 bases; junction bases not matched to a gene: 3. Here the CDR3 reads CASSQGQDEQYV. The CDR3, as DNA: TGTGCCAGCAGCCAAGGACAGGACGAGCAGTACGTC.

The chain joins TRBV28 to TRBJ2-3; 9 nucleotides line up with TRBD2. This CDR3 has 15 amino acids. Germline-derived CDR1 and CDR2 are MDHEN and SYDVKM. V was pared by 2 bases and J by 3 bases, with 3 bases of the junction left unmatched. For the CDR3, the DNA is TGTGCCAGCAGTTTAGCGGGGGGGCCGACAGATACGCAGTATTTT. This sequence encodes CASSLAGGPTDTQYF.

The V gene is TRBV7-9, the J gene TRBJ1-2; 8 nucleotides align to TRBD1. Looked up from germline, CDR1 is SEHNR and CDR2 is FQNEAQ (reference sequence). This CDR3 has 13 amino acids. Trimming took 4 bases from V and 8 from J; bases not matched to a gene: 6. In DNA, the CDR3 is TGTGCCAGCAGCTCGACAGGGGCTGAGGGCTACACCTTC. It encodes CASSSTGAEGYTF.

The J gene is TRBJ2-1, the V gene TRBV7-2, with D maybe TRBD2 (6 bases). CDR3 length equals 15 residues. Between the trimmed V and J ends, which lost 1 base and 5 bases, there was a span of 12 bases. Germline loops: CDR1 SGHTA, CDR2 FQGNSA. The CDR3 region has the DNA TGTGCCAGCAGCTTAGATGCGGGGTCCAACAATGAGCAGTTCTTC. It codes for CASSLDAGSNNEQFF.

This clone was found once. The V gene is TRBV7-9, the J gene TRBJ2-6, with 7 nucleotides matching TRBD2. V dropped 1 base and J dropped 3; count of bases not matched to a gene: 6. The germline CDR1 and CDR2 sequences are SEHNR and FQNEAQ (reference sequence). The CDR3 length is 17 residues. In DNA, the CDR3 is TGTGCCAGCAGCTTAGGCGGGGGACTGGGTGGGGCCAACGTCCTGACTTTC. Translated: CASSLGGGLGGANVLTF.

This clone was seen once. This rearrangement joins TRBV6-5 to TRBJ1-1, with 7 bases lining up with TRBD1. Germline CDR1 is MNHEY and CDR2 is SVGAGI. V shed 8 bases and J 1 base; nucleotides not matched to a gene: 10. The CDR3 has 15 amino acids. CDR3 nucleotide sequence: TGTGCCAGCGCCGGGACAGTGACTGAGAACACTGAAGCTTTCTTT. This encodes CASAGTVTENTEAFF.

The V gene is TRBV7-2, the J gene TRBJ1-6; 7 nucleotides line up with TRBD1. CDR3 length: 15 amino acids. Looked up from germline, CDR1 is SGHTA and CDR2 is FQGNSA. The V and J ends lost 0 bases and 10 bases, in that order; junction bases with no gene match: 6. In DNA, the CDR3 is TGTGCCAGCAGCTTAGCGATGAGGGGGCTCTCACCCCTCCACTTT. Protein product: CASSLAMRGLSPLHF.

The chain's CDR3 is CASSLPGEETQYF. The CDR3 region has the DNA TGTGCCAGCTCCCTCCCAGGGGAGGAGACCCAGTACTTC. The genes are TRBV12-3 or TRBV12-4 and TRBJ2-5, with D tentatively TRBD1 (6 bases). This CDR3 spans 13 amino acids. Between the trimmed V and J ends, which lost 8 bases and 5 bases, there was a span of 15 bases.

The chain has TRBV6-2 or TRBV6-3 and TRBJ1-2; no reliable D call. The germline CDR1 and CDR2 sequences are MNHEY and SVGEGT. V lost 3 bases, J lost 6 bases, and 11 bases lay in between. The CDR3 runs to 13 residues. The CDR3 loop reads CASSYRGSHGYTF. The CDR3 DNA reads as TGTGCCAGCAGTTATCGGGGTAGTCATGGCTACACCTTC.

This sequence joins TRBV7-9 and TRBJ2-7; TRBD1 aligns across 9 bases. CDR1 is SEHNR and CDR2 is FQNEAQ in the germline V gene (reference sequence). Trimming at V came to 6 bases and at J to 3 bases, leaving 9 bases not matched to a gene. The CDR3 loop spans 15 amino acids. CDR3 loop: CASSSTGGLFYEQYV. The CDR3 DNA is TGTGCCAGCAGTTCGACAGGGGGGCTATTCTACGAGCAGTACGTC.

The gene calls are TRBV5-1 and TRBJ1-2; D is ambiguous. Germline values: CDR1 SGHRS, CDR2 YFSETQ. Trimming stripped 0 bases from V and 10 bases from J, with 7 bases between. CDR3 length equals 11 residues. In DNA, the CDR3 is TGCGCCAGCAGCTTGGACAGAACCTACACCTTC. This encodes CASSLDRTYTF.

This chain uses TRBV3-1 (or the pseudogene TRBV3-2) with TRBJ1-2; 7 nucleotides line up with TRBD1. The CDR3 is 13 residues long. Germline-derived CDR1 and CDR2 are LGHDT and YNNKEL (reference sequence). V trimming: 3 bases; J trimming: 4 bases; junction bases outside the gene matches: 2. CDR3 amino acids: CASSQNRGYGYTF. The CDR3 nucleotides read TGTGCCAGCAGCCAGAACAGGGGCTATGGCTACACCTTC.

The gene calls are TRBV7-8 and TRBJ2-3, with D tentatively TRBD2 (6 bases). Trimming removed 5 bases at V and 0 bases at J, with 15 bases between. The CDR3 covers 16 residues. The germline V gene encodes CDR1 SGHVS and CDR2 FQNEAQ. The CDR3 nucleotides are TGTGCCAGCAGCGCCGAACGGGGGTTCAGCACAGATACGCAGTATTTT. Encoded protein: CASSAERGFSTDTQYF.

The V and J genes are TRBV18 and TRBJ1-5; the match to TRBD1 covers 8 bases. The V gene's germline CDR1 is KGHSH and CDR2 LQKENI. Losses at the gene ends were 0 bases for V and 4 bases for J; bases not matched to a gene: 5. This CDR3 comprises 16 residues. The CDR3 reads CASSPPGRGPNQPQHF. In nucleotides, the CDR3 is TGTGCCAGCTCACCACCGGGCAGGGGGCCTAATCAGCCCCAGCATTTT.

The chain links TRBV18 to TRBJ2-2, with D maybe TRBD1 (6 bases). This CDR3 comprises 16 residues. CDR1 KGHSH and CDR2 LQKENI come from the germline V gene. The germline V and J ends were trimmed by 4 bases and 1 base, with 13 bases remaining between them. The CDR3 reads CASSLTGTKNTGELFF. The CDR3 DNA is TGTGCCAGCTCACTTACCGGGACAAAGAACACCGGGGAGCTGTTTTTT.

V is TRBV6-2 or TRBV6-3 and J is TRBJ2-4; D remains unclear. There are 16 residues in the CDR3. V gave up 6 bases and J gave up 7 bases, with 22 bases separating them. Germline V lookup: CDR1 MNHEY, CDR2 SVGEGT. The CDR3: CASSPTPQTLRNIQYF. CDR3 nucleotide sequence: TGTGCCAGCAGCCCCACCCCTCAGACTCTCCGGAACATTCAGTACTTC.